These T cell receptor beta chains were read from a single sample in a study of cytomegalovirus exposure and HLA in healthy donors. Sequencing used immunoSEQ multiplex PCR; TCRdb keeps in-frame clones, though not all of them. The table has some 110,000 clones, 86% seen once. Sequences were obtained from PBMCs. The source is a man aged 18 to 30 in good health and CMV-seronegative. Both conserved end residues are part of each CDR3. The order of the fields is CDR3 protein, CDR3 DNA, V gene, clone size, J gene, CDR3 length, D gene. The D gene is left open where the match is weak. Only part of the rows carry a size: once, few, many, or a class if the clone is expanded.

CDR3: CASSLVTGWDYGYTF; DNA: TGTGCCAGCAGCTTGGTCACAGGGTGGGACTATGGCTACACCTTC; V: TRBV5-4; size: .; J: TRBJ1-2; length: 15; D: .
CDR3: CSVRWDSVYSSSYEQYF; DNA: TGCAGCGTTCGTTGGGACAGCGTCTACTCAAGCTCCTACGAGCAGTACTTC; V: TRBV29-1; size: .; J: TRBJ2-7; length: 17; D: TRBD1
CDR3: CASTSNEKLFF; DNA: TGTGCCAGCACCTCGAATGAAAAACTGTTTTTT; V: TRBV6-6; size: .; J: TRBJ1-4; length: 11; D: .
CDR3: CASSMGGANYGYTF; DNA: TGTGCCAGTAGTATGGGGGGGGCTAACTATGGCTACACCTTC; V: TRBV19; size: .; J: TRBJ1-2; length: 14; D: .
CDR3: CAWSDTAGGYLEQYF; DNA: TGTGCCTGGAGTGATACGGCAGGGGGGTACTTGGAGCAGTACTTC; V: TRBV30; size: .; J: TRBJ2-7; length: 15; D: .
CDR3: CASTGGSFTRNEQFF; DNA: TGCGCCAGCACAGGCGGGAGTTTCACGAGGAATGAGCAGTTCTTC; V: TRBV5-1; size: .; J: TRBJ2-1; length: 15; D: TRBD2
CDR3: CASHRLAGSSYEQYF; DNA: TGTGCCAGCCATCGACTAGCGGGGAGCTCCTACGAGCAGTACTTC; V: TRBV27; size: .; J: TRBJ2-7; length: 15; D: TRBD2
CDR3: CASRTGQLGDSPLHF; DNA: TGTGCCAGCAGGACGGGACAGCTGGGCGATTCACCCCTCCACTTT; V: TRBV6-1; size: few; J: TRBJ1-6; length: 15; D: TRBD1
CDR3: CASSLVAGEQFF; DNA: TGTGCCAGCAGTTTAGTTGCCGGTGAGCAGTTCTTC; V: TRBV27; size: .; J: TRBJ2-1; length: 12; D: .
CDR3: CAWRGRSYEQYF; DNA: TGTGCCTGGCGGGGAAGGTCCTACGAGCAGTACTTC; V: TRBV30; size: once; J: TRBJ2-7; length: 12; D: .